This T cell receptor (beta chain) was sequenced for a study of blood T cells in healthy people across ages. Study-level information: Template switching retrieved approximately one barcoded beta molecule for each two T cells.

Sample-barcoded 5' priming and a J-beta primer mix drove a second PCR of 7 to 11 cycles. MiXCR was run by TCRdb on the 5' RACE reads, yielding one entry per CDR3 protein. The sample shows 780,000 or so distinct CDR3 sequences, roughly 25% of them seen only once. To note about this clonotype: Its matching antigen is unknown. An end of the junction differs from the germline gene, which may be a read error.

Study conclusions and caveats: Compared with aged donors, long-lived donors showed fewer expanded clones, suggesting selection.

The data also belong to a second study, concerning T cells of mothers and their children. That paper states: cDNA was synthesized from all extracted RNA at roughly 1.5 ug per reaction. It was related mother-child pairs that showed slightly higher overlap than unrelated pairs, without reaching significance.

This TCR was recovered from a boy between 10 and 17 years old in good health. The material sequenced was blood.

The CDR3 coding sequence is TGTGCCGGCAGCCCCTCCTCCTACAATGAGCAGTTCTTC. This translates into CAGSPSSYNEQFF. This chain connects TRBV7-8 to TRBJ2-1; no definite D call. Germline V lookup: CDR1 SGHVS, CDR2 FQNEAQ. The CDR3 runs 13 residues.